This T cell receptor (beta chain) was recorded in a study of human T cells and chemical hapten exposure. The CDR3 loop spans 11 amino acids. Germline CDR1 reads SQVTM; CDR2 reads ANQGSEA. Trimming stripped 3 bases from V and 10 bases from J, with 12 bases between. TCRdb analysed the 5' RACE reads with MiXCR anew, one entry per CDR3 protein. The sample records about 80,000 distinct CDR3 sequences, roughly 7.7% being singletons. Unfractionated whole blood was the source of the extracted total RNA. The rearrangement uses TRBV29-1 and TRBJ1-2; no clear D. This receptor was taken from a male donor in good health. For the CDR3, the DNA is TGCAGCGTTGAGACGGACGCATTCTACACCTTC. Residues: CSVETDAFYTF.